Given below is one T cell receptor beta chain in context. This entry is derived from a study of OX40 agonist ivuxolimab in advanced cancers. Assay: immunoSEQ multiplex PCR; the TCRdb copy retains only in-frame clones and omits some. The sample contains tens of thousands of clones, approximately 90% of which appear only once. Germline CDR1 and CDR2: KGHSH and LQKENI. The CDR3 is 13 amino acids. Deletions cut 4 bases from V and 1 base from J, with 7 bases between. The source is an adult with an advanced solid tumor such as melanoma, head and neck, liver or kidney cancer. V and J are TRBV18 and TRBJ1-1; D gene uncertain. This specimen consisted of CD4+ or CD8+ T cells sorted from blood, obtained in a trial of the OX40 agonist ivuxolimab. The CDR3 DNA follows: TGTGCCAGCTCACGCAGTTCGAACACTGAAGCTTTCTTT. Its translation: CASSRSSNTEAFF.